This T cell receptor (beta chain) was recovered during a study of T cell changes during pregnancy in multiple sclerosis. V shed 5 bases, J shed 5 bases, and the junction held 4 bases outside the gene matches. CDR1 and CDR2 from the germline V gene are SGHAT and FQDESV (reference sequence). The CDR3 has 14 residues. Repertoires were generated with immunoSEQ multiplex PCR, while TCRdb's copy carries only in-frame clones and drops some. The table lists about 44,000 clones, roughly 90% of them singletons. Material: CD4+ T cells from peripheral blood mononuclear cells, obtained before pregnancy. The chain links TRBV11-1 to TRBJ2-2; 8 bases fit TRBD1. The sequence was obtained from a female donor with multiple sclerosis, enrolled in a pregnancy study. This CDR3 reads CASSPGGWTGELFF. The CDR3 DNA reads TGTGCCAGCAGCCCAGGGGGCTGGACCGGGGAGCTGTTTTTT.